Listed here is a single T cell receptor (beta chain). What antigen it recognizes has not been identified. Base qualities are missing; no much larger clone stands one base away. The CDR3 has 13 amino acids, counting the end cysteine and phenylalanine. Only CDR3 DNA remains: 39 bases, in frame from the first base. CDR1 and CDR2, per the germline V gene, are SGHAT and FQNNGV. Compared with germline, V lacks 7 bases and J lacks 6 bases; bases without a gene match: 9. Systemically healthy Caucasian individuals from Russia, around 39 in total and aged about 6 to 95 years, were included as donors. Approximately 9.7 milliliters of peripheral blood were drawn from each donor into EDTA-treated Vacutainer tubes. Ficoll-Paque density-gradient centrifugation was used to isolate PBMCs, with at least 7 million per sample. Total RNA, at least 6 micrograms per sample, was extracted from PBMCs with Trizol reagent. For every donor, flow cytometry on a PBMC aliquot measured the percentage of naive CD45RAhigh/CD27high T cells.

Library prep was done by 5' RACE. The data were produced on an Illumina HiSeq 2500. The second PCR ran for roughly 7 to 12 cycles and used a J-beta primer mix along with a sample-barcoded 5' primer. A unique molecular identifier was introduced onto each TCR beta cDNA molecule by a template-switch 5' adaptor carrying 12 random nucleotides. Each sample yielded at least 3 million CDR3-containing paired-end reads. First-strand cDNA was synthesized from all RNA with the Mint cDNA synthesis kit, primed by a TRBC-specific oligonucleotide. All cDNA was treated with uracil-DNA glycosylase and then went through a first 18-cycle PCR with the universal primers M1SS and BC2_uni_R. The study's own analysis went as follows. For normalization, 1 million high-quality reads, each with a distinct molecular identifier, were randomly selected from each sample. Reads sharing molecular identifiers were discarded rather than binned into consensus sequences. MiTCR, run with a Q25 quality threshold and the strictest error-elimination algorithm, handled CDR3 identification, clonotype clustering and error correction. A nonparametric unseen species model with Euler transformation was used to estimate lower-bound total TCR beta diversity. TCRdb reran the public reads through fastp at Q25 and MiXCR, keeping productive beta chains. CDR3 protein sequences are deduplicated, and each keeps its most common genes and DNA. The V and J calls follow TCRdb's processing rather than the paper's. This sample comprises fewer than 700,000 distinct CDR3 sequences, 35% to 50% of them detected only once. 25% to 30% of the sample is taken by the ten largest.

This record comes from a study of blood T cells in healthy people across ages (dated by TCRdb to 2014 to 2015). With respect to the entire study: In model experiments, roughly one uniquely barcoded TCR beta cDNA molecule per two T cells was captured by template switching. Using deep sequencing normalized with unique cDNA molecular identifiers, the study measured how TCR beta repertoire diversity changes with age. The donors were split into four age groups: young (average roughly 15 years), middle-aged (around 40), aged (more than 55) and long-lived (roughly 86). To avoid experimental bias, donors of different ages were spread randomly across the sequencing lanes. The study analyzed two additional independent replicas of 1 million unique cDNA reads from the same blood draw for two donors, one aged 18 to 30 and one aged 80 or older. What the authors observed across the whole study: As age increased, observed TCR beta diversity per million T cells dropped in a roughly linear way, and a significant reduction was already evident by age approximately 40. The percentage of naive T cells measured by flow cytometry correlated strongly with observed TCR beta diversity. The CMV infection status of donors was not known, potentially confounding age-related changes in expanded clonotypes. Compared with the aged group, more naive CD4+ T cells, fewer expanded clones and increased TCR diversity were shown by the long-lived group, suggesting age selection. Estimates of total diversity from one million sequenced T cells were regarded as lower bounds and underestimates. Bulk unsorted PBMC profiling prevented conclusive comparison of naive and antigen-experienced compartments.

The rearrangement combines TRBV11-2 with TRBJ2-7; TRBD1 lines up with 7 middle nucleotides. This sequence originates from a man older than 75 in good health. Sequenced input: blood. The sequenced DNA: TGTGCCAGCAACCCGACAGGGTTCGGCGAGCAGTACTTC. Translation gives CASNPTGFGEQYF.